The 9 T cell receptor beta chains below all came from one sample that was sequenced in a study of T cell responses to AZD1222 COVID-19 vaccine. Sequencing was performed with immunoSEQ multiplex PCR; in TCRdb, only in-frame clones are kept and a portion is missing. The repertoire holds 55,000 to 80,000 clones, 65% to 85% seen once, with approximately 9.8% in the top ten. Sequencing was performed on peripheral blood, taken on day 0 of AZD1222 vaccination. These receptors were taken from an adult in good health.

The rearrangement links TRBV5-5 to TRBJ2-1; 7 bases fit TRBD2. The V gene end was trimmed by 7 bases and the J gene end by 2 bases; junction bases not matched to a gene: 15. Germline CDR1 is SGHKS and CDR2 is YYEKEE (reference sequence). This CDR3 is 17 amino acids long. Here the CDR3 DNA reads TGTGCCAGCGAACCTCGCCGAACCGGGACTACCTACAATGAGCAGTTCTTC. Translated, it gives CASEPRRTGTTYNEQFF.

Written as DNA, the CDR3 is TGTGCCAGCAGACGGGACAGCAGCTATGGCTACACCTTC. It yields the protein CASRRDSSYGYTF. This chain links TRBV7-9 with TRBJ1-2, with 7 bases matching TRBD1. This CDR3 spans 13 amino acids. Trimming removed 6 bases from V and 4 bases from J; junction bases left unmatched: 5. CDR1 is SEHNR and CDR2 is FQNEAQ in the germline V gene (reference sequence).

J is TRBJ1-3 and V is TRBV7-9; no firm D call. CDR3 size: 15 residues. From germline, CDR1 is SEHNR and CDR2 FQNEAQ (reference sequence). V was shortened by 7 bases and J by 0 bases, with 13 bases between the two germline ends. This CDR3 reads CASTKAPSSGNTIYF. Written as DNA, the CDR3 is TGTGCCAGCACCAAAGCCCCAAGCTCTGGAAACACCATATATTTT. Supplemented by reference TRBV7-9 and TRBJ1-3, the full variable domain reads DTGVSQNPRHKITKRGQNVTFRCDPISEHNRLYWYRQTLGQGPEFLTYFQNEAQLEKSRLLSDRFSAERPKGSFSTLEIQRTEQGDSAMYLCASTKAPSSGNTIYFGEGSWLTVV.

The genes are TRBV7-3 and TRBJ1-6; D gene ambiguous. V gave up 2 bases and J gave up 7 bases, with 18 bases separating them. This CDR3 region has 17 residues. The germline gives CDR1 SGHTA, CDR2 FQGTGA. The CDR3 nucleotides are TGTGCCAGCAGCTTATTTGGTGGTCCTACCACCAATTCACCCCTCCACTTT. Protein product: CASSLFGGPTTNSPLHF.

The rearrangement uses TRBV5-1 and TRBJ2-2; D tentatively reads TRBD1 or TRBD2 (6 bases each). The CDR3 is made up of 15 amino acids. V lost 0 bases and J 7 bases, leaving 13 bases between the germline ends. Germline CDR1 is SGHRS and CDR2 is YFSETQ. The DNA of the CDR3 is TGCGCCAGCAGCTTGGCCGGGGGCGGAGGCGGGGAGCTGTTTTTT. Amino acid sequence: CASSLAGGGGGELFF.

The chain has TRBV5-1 and TRBJ2-3, with 13 bases fitting TRBD2. V dropped 2 bases and J dropped 0; count of bases not matched to a gene: 3. The germline V gene encodes CDR1 SGHRS and CDR2 YFSETQ. The length of the CDR3 is 17 residues. CDR3 nucleotides: TGCGCCAGCAGCTTACTAGCGGGGGGGCTTAGCACAGATACGCAGTATTTT. Encoded protein: CASSLLAGGLSTDTQYF.

This chain's CDR3 is CASSSRGRNSGNTIYF. The CDR3 coding sequence is TGTGCCAGCAGCTCCCGAGGCCGGAACTCTGGAAACACCATATATTTT. The J gene is TRBJ1-3, the V gene TRBV7-6; D uncertain. Looked up from germline, CDR1 is SGHVS and CDR2 is FNYEAQ. This CDR3 contains 16 residues. Trimming cost V 4 bases and J 0 bases, with 13 bases left between them.

This chain links TRBV3-1 (or the pseudogene TRBV3-2) with TRBJ1-1, with D maybe TRBD1 (6 bases). Trimming took 1 base from V and 2 from J, leaving 14 bases between them. This CDR3 is built from 16 residues. Germline V gene lookup returns CDR1 LGHDT and CDR2 YNNKEL (reference sequence). In nucleotides, the CDR3 is TGTGCCAGCAGCCAAGGAAGGGGGATAATAAACACTGAAGCTTTCTTT. Translation: CASSQGRGIINTEAFF.

This clone was observed a few times. The chain joins TRBV2 to TRBJ2-3; 8 bases line up with TRBD2. The CDR3 length is 14 residues. Trimming cost V 5 bases and J 4 bases; bases outside gene matches: 5. Germline V gives CDR1 SNHLY, CDR2 FYNNEI. CDR3 nucleotide sequence: TGTGCCAGCAGTACGGGACTAGGGGCAGATACGCAGTATTTT. Translated, it gives CASSTGLGADTQYF.